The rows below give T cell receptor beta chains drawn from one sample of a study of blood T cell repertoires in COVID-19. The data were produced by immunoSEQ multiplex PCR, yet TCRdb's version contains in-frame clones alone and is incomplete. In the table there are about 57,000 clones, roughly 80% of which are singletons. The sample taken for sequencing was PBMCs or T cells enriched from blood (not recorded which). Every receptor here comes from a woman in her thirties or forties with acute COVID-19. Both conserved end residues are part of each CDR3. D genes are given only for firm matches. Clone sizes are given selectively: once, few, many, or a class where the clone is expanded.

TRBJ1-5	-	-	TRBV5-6	CASSTLASNQPQHF	TGTGCCAGCAGCACCTTGGCCAGCAATCAGCCCCAGCATTTT
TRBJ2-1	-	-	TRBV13	CASSLGLEGDEQFF	TGTGCCAGCAGCTTAGGCCTGGAGGGTGATGAGCAGTTCTTC
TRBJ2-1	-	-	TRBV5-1	CASSLDSGSYNEQFF	TGCGCCAGCAGCTTGGACTCGGGCTCCTACAATGAGCAGTTCTTC
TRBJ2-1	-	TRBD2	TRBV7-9	CASSHLGEGRYNEQFF	TGTGCCAGCAGCCATCTTGGGGAGGGACGGTACAATGAGCAGTTCTTC
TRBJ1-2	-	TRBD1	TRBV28	CASSLPTGGRIGYTF	TGTGCCAGCAGTTTACCAACAGGGGGGCGCATTGGCTACACCTTC
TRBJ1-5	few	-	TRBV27	CASSPQWGGNQPQHF	TGTGCCAGCAGTCCGCAGTGGGGGGGTAATCAGCCCCAGCATTTT
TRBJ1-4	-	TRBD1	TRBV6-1	CASSGGTGSTTNEKLFF	TGTGCCAGCAGTGGCGGGACAGGATCCACAACTAATGAAAAACTGTTTTTT
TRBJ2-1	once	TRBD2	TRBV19	CASSMGLAGVNEQFF	TGTGCCAGTAGTATGGGACTAGCGGGAGTGAATGAGCAGTTCTTC
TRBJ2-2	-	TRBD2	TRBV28	CASSLGGWLAGDLNGELFF	TGTGCCAGCAGTTTGGGTGGATGGCTAGCGGGAGATCTTAACGGGGAGCTGTTTTTT
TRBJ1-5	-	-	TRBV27	CASSLKGDQPQHF	TGTGCCAGCAGTTTAAAGGGGGATCAGCCCCAGCATTTT
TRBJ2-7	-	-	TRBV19	CASRRDTRAYEQYF	TGTGCCAGTAGACGTGACACGCGGGCCTACGAGCAGTACTTC
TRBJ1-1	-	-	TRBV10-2	CASNGVISDTEAFF	TGCGCCAGCAACGGGGTAATCTCGGACACTGAAGCTTTCTTT
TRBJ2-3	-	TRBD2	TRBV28	CASSHTSGGVDTQYF	TGTGCCAGCAGTCATACTAGCGGGGGTGTAGATACGCAGTATTTT
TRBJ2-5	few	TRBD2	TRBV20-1	CSASGGGAQETQYF	TGCAGTGCTAGTGGCGGGGGGGCCCAAGAGACCCAGTACTTC
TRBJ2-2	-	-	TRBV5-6	CASSLAQLGGTGELFF	TGTGCCAGCAGCTTGGCCCAGCTCGGGGGAACCGGGGAGCTGTTTTTT
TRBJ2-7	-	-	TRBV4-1	CASSFGGSYEQYF	TGCGCCAGCAGTTTCGGCGGGTCCTACGAGCAGTACTTC
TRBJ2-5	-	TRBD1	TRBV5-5	CASRGQAEKTQYF	TGTGCCAGCAGGGGACAGGCCGAAAAGACCCAGTACTTC
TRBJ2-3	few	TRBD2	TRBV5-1	CASSHQAGNTDTQYF	TGCGCCAGCAGCCACCAAGCGGGAAACACAGATACGCAGTATTTT
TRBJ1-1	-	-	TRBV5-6	CASSLDLGAEAFF	TGTGCCAGCAGCTTGGATTTGGGCGCTGAAGCTTTCTTT
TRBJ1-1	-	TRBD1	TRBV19	CASRTDRGRKAFF	TGTGCCAGTAGAACGGACAGGGGGAGGAAAGCTTTCTTT
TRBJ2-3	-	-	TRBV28	CASSLTGRDTQYF	TGTGCCAGCAGTTTGACAGGGAGGGATACGCAGTATTTT
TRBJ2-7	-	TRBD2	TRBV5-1	CASSLEGGGIPYEQYF	TGCGCCAGCAGCTTGGAGGGCGGGGGGATTCCCTACGAGCAGTACTTC
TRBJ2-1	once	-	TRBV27	CASSLSGSDYNEQFF	TGTGCCAGCAGTTTATCCGGGAGTGACTACAATGAGCAGTTCTTC
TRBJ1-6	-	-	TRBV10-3	CAIRAGVDNSPLHF	TGTGCCATCAGGGCGGGGGTCGATAATTCACCCCTCCACTTT
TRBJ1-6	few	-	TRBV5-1	CASSLDSPEPLHF	TGCGCCAGCAGTTTGGACAGCCCGGAACCCCTCCACTTT
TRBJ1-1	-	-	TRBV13	CASSRGRGGTEAFF	TGTGCCAGCAGCCGTGGGAGGGGGGGCACTGAAGCTTTCTTT
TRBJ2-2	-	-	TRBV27	CASNTANTGELFF	TGTGCCAGCAATACAGCGAACACCGGGGAGCTGTTTTTT
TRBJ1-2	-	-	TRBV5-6	CASSLPRQVSYGYTF	TGTGCCAGCAGCTTGCCCCGGCAGGTCAGCTATGGCTACACCTTC
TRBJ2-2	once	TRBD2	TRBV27	CASSYSGTTGELFF	TGTGCCAGCAGTTACAGCGGGACCACCGGGGAGCTGTTTTTT
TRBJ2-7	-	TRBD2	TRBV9	CASSVDPGGTYEQYF	TGTGCCAGCAGCGTAGATCCGGGAGGGACCTACGAGCAGTACTTC
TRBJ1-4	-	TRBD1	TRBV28	CASSSPGTGVSEKLFF	TGTGCCAGCAGTTCTCCCGGGACAGGGGTATCCGAAAAACTGTTTTTT
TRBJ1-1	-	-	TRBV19	CASSFTGTTEAFF	TGTGCCAGTAGTTTTACAGGGACCACTGAAGCTTTCTTT
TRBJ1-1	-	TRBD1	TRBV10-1	CASSGRQGFAEAFF	TGCGCCAGCAGTGGCCGACAGGGGTTCGCTGAAGCTTTCTTT
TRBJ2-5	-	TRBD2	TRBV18	CASSPARRLAGLNGLGMETQYF	TGTGCCAGCTCACCAGCACGGCGTCTAGCGGGCCTAAATGGTCTGGGAATGGAGACCCAGTACTTC
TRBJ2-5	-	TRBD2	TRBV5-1	CASSGGGSQETQYF	TGCGCCAGCAGCGGCGGGGGTAGCCAAGAGACCCAGTACTTC
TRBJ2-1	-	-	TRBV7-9	CASQDSPDEQFF	TGTGCCAGTCAAGACTCTCCGGATGAGCAGTTCTTC
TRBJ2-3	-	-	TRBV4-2	CASSSLQRGTDTQYF	TGTGCCAGCAGCTCCCTTCAGCGGGGCACAGATACGCAGTATTTT
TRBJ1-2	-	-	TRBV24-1	CATSEATGMVDGYTF	TGTGCCACCAGTGAGGCCACAGGGATGGTAGATGGCTACACCTTC
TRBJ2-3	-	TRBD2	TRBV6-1	CASSETSGTTDTQYF	TGTGCCAGCAGTGAAACCAGCGGGACCACAGATACGCAGTATTTT
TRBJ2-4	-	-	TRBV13	CASSPPGRVLAKNIQYF	TGTGCCAGCAGCCCCCCGGGAAGAGTCCTAGCCAAAAACATTCAGTACTTC
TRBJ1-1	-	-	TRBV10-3	CAISDIRNTEAFF	TGTGCCATCAGTGATATCAGGAACACTGAAGCTTTCTTT
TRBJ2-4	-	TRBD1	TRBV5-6	CASGVTGTGNIQYF	TGTGCCAGCGGGGTGACAGGGACGGGAAACATTCAGTACTTC
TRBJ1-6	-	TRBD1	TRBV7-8	CASSFSTGGSYNSPLHF	TGTGCCAGCAGCTTTTCGACAGGGGGCTCCTATAATTCACCCCTCCACTTT
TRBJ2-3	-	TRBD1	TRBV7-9	CASSSRQGTFTDTQYF	TGTGCCAGCAGCTCTAGACAGGGGACTTTCACAGATACGCAGTATTTT
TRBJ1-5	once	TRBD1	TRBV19	CASSTPGQGQPQHF	TGTGCCAGTAGTACCCCGGGACAGGGCCAGCCCCAGCATTTT
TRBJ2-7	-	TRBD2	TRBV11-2	CASRGASGPLKYEQYF	TGTGCCAGCAGAGGGGCTAGCGGGCCATTGAAGTACGAGCAGTACTTC
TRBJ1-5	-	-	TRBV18	CASSPRGLNNQPQHF	TGTGCCAGCTCACCTCGGGGACTTAACAATCAGCCCCAGCATTTT
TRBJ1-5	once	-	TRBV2	CASSTTGSPNQPQHF	TGTGCCAGCAGCACCACAGGCAGCCCTAATCAGCCCCAGCATTTT
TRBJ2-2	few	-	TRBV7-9	CASNAADNTGELFF	TGTGCCAGCAACGCGGCAGATAACACCGGGGAGCTGTTTTTT
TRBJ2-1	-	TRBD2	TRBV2	CASSDLLAGGIGMVDNEQFF	TGTGCCAGCAGTGACTTACTAGCGGGAGGGATTGGTATGGTGGACAATGAGCAGTTCTTC
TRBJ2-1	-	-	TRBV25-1	CASSEYGRGFTNEQFF	TGTGCCAGCAGTGAATATGGGCGGGGCTTTACCAATGAGCAGTTCTTC
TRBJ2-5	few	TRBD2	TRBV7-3	CASSPGGTLKTQYF	TGTGCCAGCAGCCCGGGGGGGACACTAAAGACCCAGTACTTC
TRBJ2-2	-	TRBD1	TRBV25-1	CASSEAGGNTGELFF	TGTGCCAGCAGTGAGGCAGGGGGAAACACCGGGGAGCTGTTTTTT
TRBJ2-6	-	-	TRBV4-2	CASSQDLRNSGANVLTF	TGTGCCAGCAGCCAAGATCTCAGGAATTCTGGGGCCAACGTCCTGACTTTC
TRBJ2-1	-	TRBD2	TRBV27	CASRGLAGIANEQFF	TGTGCCAGCAGGGGGCTAGCGGGAATTGCTAATGAGCAGTTCTTC
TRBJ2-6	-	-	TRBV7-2	CASSKTRGANVLTF	TGTGCCAGCAGCAAAACGCGTGGGGCCAACGTCCTGACTTTC
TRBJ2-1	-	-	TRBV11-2	CASNPKTNNEQFF	TGTGCCAGCAACCCAAAGACTAACAATGAGCAGTTCTTC
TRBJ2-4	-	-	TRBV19	CASSRAGYREASSAKNIQYF	TGTGCCAGTAGTAGGGCGGGGTACCGCGAAGCCTCGTCAGCCAAAAACATTCAGTACTTC
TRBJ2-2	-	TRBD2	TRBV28	CASSFRSSGKGELFF	TGTGCCAGCAGTTTTAGGTCTAGCGGGAAGGGGGAGCTGTTTTTT
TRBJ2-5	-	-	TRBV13	CASSLRGSGETQYF	TGTGCCAGCAGCTTACGGGGGAGTGGGGAGACCCAGTACTTC